The 28 T cell receptor beta chains below all came from one sample that was sequenced in a study of vaccination and CD4 T cells after COVID-19. Antigen specificity for these receptors is unknown. As to treatment: roughly 11-day PBMC culture with coronavirus spike peptide pools or control peptides (ViraFEST assay). CD4+ T cells that had been cultured provided DNA sequenced with the Oncomine TCR Beta short-read assay. TCRdb re-derived calls from the PCR reads in MiXCR, one entry per CDR3 protein. The repertoire includes more than 10,000 distinct CDR3 sequences, 55% to 70% of them detected once, and around 24% sits in the top ten. Material for sequencing was CD4+ T cells from blood, cultured in vitro. These TCRs come from a human donor who had recovered from COVID-19.

The chain carries TRBV7-7 and TRBJ2-1, with D hard to call. Germline V CDR1 and CDR2: SSHAT, FNYEAQ (reference sequence). V gave up 1 base and J gave up 6 bases, with 7 bases separating them. The CDR3 contains 13 residues. The CDR3 bases are TGTGCCAGCAGCTTAGATAGCCTCAATGAGCAGTTCTTC. As protein: CASSLDSLNEQFF.

This chain joins TRBV27 and TRBJ2-7, with 8 bases matching TRBD1. V shed 0 bases and J 9 bases; nucleotides not matched to a gene: 10. The germline V gene encodes CDR1 MNHEY and CDR2 SMNVEV (reference sequence). The CDR3 totals 15 residues. The CDR3 nucleotides read TGTGCCAGCAGTTTATCGGGAACAGGGGGTGGTGTGCAGTACTTC. Translated: CASSLSGTGGGVQYF.

In nucleotides, the CDR3 is TGTGCCAGCAGTTTTAGGGCGGGGGGCAGGGATGAGCAGTTCTTC. This gives the protein CASSFRAGGRDEQFF. The chain employs TRBV12-3 or TRBV12-4 and TRBJ2-1; 8 nucleotides align to TRBD2. The CDR3 consists of 15 residues. V was pared by 3 bases and J by 8 bases, with 9 bases of the junction left unmatched.

The chain combines TRBV11-3 with TRBJ1-1; TRBD1 aligns across 9 bases. The V segment lost 1 base and the J segment 0 bases; nucleotides outside the gene matches: 3. Looked up from germline, CDR1 is SGHNT and CDR2 is YENEEA. The CDR3 extends over 16 amino acids. The DNA of the CDR3 is TGTGCCAGCAGCTTAGGGACAGGGGTGCTGAACACTGAAGCTTTCTTT. Translated: CASSLGTGVLNTEAFF.

This clonotype was counted a few times. The gene calls are TRBV5-6 and TRBJ1-2; TRBD1 aligns across 7 bases. With V trimmed by 4 bases and J by 8 bases, 11 bases remained unmatched. The CDR3 extends over 14 amino acids. CDR1 and CDR2 (germline): SGHDT, YYEEEE. The chain's CDR3 is CASSGGQRIGGYTF. CDR3 nucleotides: TGTGCCAGCAGCGGGGGACAGAGGATAGGGGGCTACACCTTC.

The V call is TRBV7-9, the J call TRBJ2-2, with TRBD1 matching 9 bases. The CDR3 consists of 15 residues. V was clipped by 7 bases and J by 7 bases; unmatched bases: 10. CDR1 SEHNR and CDR2 FQNEAQ come from the germline V gene (reference sequence). The CDR3 coding sequence is TGTGCCAGCATCGACGGGACAGGGTCCATCGGGGAGCTGTTTTTT. Its translation: CASIDGTGSIGELFF.

The chain uses TRBV11-3 and TRBJ2-5, with 8 bases identical to TRBD1. Per the germline V gene, CDR1 is SGHNT and CDR2 is YENEEA. Losses at the gene ends were 5 bases for V and 6 bases for J; bases not matched to a gene: 8. This CDR3 spans 14 amino acids. CDR3 sequence: CASSQGQGRKTQYF. In DNA form, the CDR3 reads TGTGCCAGCAGCCAAGGACAGGGTAGGAAGACCCAGTACTTC. The entire variable domain, with the rest obtained from reference TRBV11-3 and TRBJ2-5, is as follows: EAGVVQSPRYKIIEKKQPVAFWCNPISGHNTLYWYLQNLGQGPELLIRYENEEAVDDSQLPKDRFSAERLKGVDSTLKIQPAELGDSAVYLCASSQGQGRKTQYFGPGTRLLVL.

This clonotype was seen just once. The rearrangement links TRBV2 to TRBJ1-1; D gene ambiguous. The V end was cut by 6 bases, the J end by 5 bases, with 7 bases between. CDR1 is SNHLY and CDR2 is FYNNEI in the germline V gene. The CDR3 is 11 amino acids. The CDR3 DNA is TGTGCCAGCAGCCCCGGGACTGAAGCTTTCTTT. It translates to CASSPGTEAFF. The entire variable domain, with the rest obtained from reference TRBV2 and TRBJ1-1, is as follows: EPEVTQTPSHQVTQMGQEVILRCVPISNHLYFYWYRQILGQKVEFLVSFYNNEISEKSEIFDDQFSVERPDGSNFTLKIRSTKLEDSAMYFCASSPGTEAFFGQGTRLTVV.

A few counts support this clonotype. V usage is TRBV23-1 and J usage is TRBJ1-5, with D hard to call. TRBV23-1 is recorded as an ORF, its role being uncertain. The CDR3 has 17 amino acids. The V gene lost 1 base and the J gene lost 2 bases, with 15 bases spanning the gap. CDR3 coding DNA: TGCGCCAGCAGTCAATTGGATCGGGGTCGCGGCAATCAGCCCCAGCATTTT. It is translated as CASSQLDRGRGNQPQHF.

The J gene is TRBJ1-5, the V gene TRBV11-2, with TRBD1 as a possible D gene (5 bases). Germline V gene sequence: CDR1 SGHAT, CDR2 FQNNGV. V was trimmed by 5 bases and J by 0 bases, leaving 17 bases between them. This CDR3 is built from 17 residues. The CDR3, as DNA: TGTGCCAGCAGCCCCCTCGTGGGAAGGGGTAGCAATCAGCCCCAGCATTTT. It is translated as CASSPLVGRGSNQPQHF.

The rearrangement uses TRBV14 and TRBJ2-1, with TRBD1 as a possible D gene (5 bases). The CDR3 runs 13 residues. Germline V CDR1 and CDR2: SGHDN, FVKESK. CDR3 sequence reads: CALGAPYYNEQFF. The CDR3 nucleotides are TGTGCGCTAGGGGCCCCCTACTACAATGAGCAGTTCTTC. Drawing the rest from reference TRBV14 and TRBJ2-1, the complete variable domain is EAGVTQFPSHSVIEKGQTVTLRCDPISGHDNLYWYRRVMGKEIKFLLHFVKESKQDESGMPNNRFLAERTGGTYSTLKVQPAELEDSGVYFCALGAPYYNEQFFGPGTRLTVL.

This chain joins TRBV12-3 or TRBV12-4 and TRBJ2-1; no reliable D call. The CDR3 is made up of 13 amino acids. Trimming shortened V by 5 bases and J by 8 bases, and 13 bases separated the two germline ends. In nucleotides, the CDR3 is TGTGCCAGCAGTAACCCCAATGGGGATGAGCAGTTCTTC. Encoded protein: CASSNPNGDEQFF.

The V and J genes are TRBV3-1 and TRBJ1-2; no definite D call. The CDR3 runs to 13 residues. Germline V gene lookup returns CDR1 LGHDT and CDR2 YNNKEL (reference sequence). V was cut by 2 bases and J by 11 bases, with 15 bases left in between. The CDR3 reads CASSQSSTWAYTF. DNA of the CDR3: TGTGCCAGCAGCCAATCCTCGACGTGGGCTTACACCTTC.

This rearrangement joins TRBV30 to TRBJ1-2, with TRBD1 identical over 12 bases. The CDR3 contains 15 residues. Germline V gene data show CDR1 as GTSNPN and CDR2 as SVGIG (reference sequence). The V segment lost 3 bases and the J segment 8 bases; nucleotides outside the gene matches: 10. The CDR3 bases are TGTGCCTGGAGAGATCCGGGACAGGGGGCGGTCGGCTACACCTTC. Translating it yields CAWRDPGQGAVGYTF.

V gene TRBV12-5 combines with J gene TRBJ1-2; 8 nucleotides agree with TRBD1. The germline V gene encodes CDR1 LGHNT and CDR2 FRNRAP. CDR3 length: 15 residues. V trimming: 0 bases; J trimming: 4 bases; junction bases outside the gene matches: 4. CDR3 loop: CASGLVTGGAYGYTF. The CDR3 DNA reads TGTGCTAGTGGTTTGGTCACAGGGGGAGCCTATGGCTACACCTTC.

The V gene is TRBV6-2 or TRBV6-3, the J gene TRBJ2-3, with 8 nucleotides matching TRBD2. Trimming at V came to 2 bases and at J to 0 bases, leaving 1 base not matched to a gene. Germline CDR1 and CDR2: MNHEY and SVGEGT. The CDR3 runs 15 residues. The CDR3 DNA reads TGTGCCAGCAGTTACGGCGGGGGGAGCACAGATACGCAGTATTTT. Translation gives CASSYGGGSTDTQYF.

The genes are TRBV29-1 and TRBJ2-3; the match to TRBD2 covers 11 bases. V dropped 7 bases and J dropped 5; count of bases not matched to a gene: 5. Per the germline V gene, CDR1 is SQVTM and CDR2 is ANQGSEA. The CDR3 totals 13 residues. Here the CDR3 reads CSAVLAGVDTQYF. The CDR3 DNA reads as TGCAGCGCTGTACTAGCGGGGGTAGATACGCAGTATTTT.

This sequence joins TRBV27 and TRBJ1-5; D remains unclear. This CDR3 spans 13 amino acids. V was trimmed by 3 bases and J by 2 bases, leaving 5 bases between them. CDR1 MNHEY and CDR2 SMNVEV come from the germline V gene (reference sequence). The CDR3 region is CASSFGGNQPQHF. The DNA of the CDR3 is TGTGCCAGCAGTTTCGGGGGCAATCAGCCCCAGCATTTT.

This rearrangement joins TRBV12-3 or TRBV12-4 to TRBJ2-1; TRBD2 is a possible D gene (5 bases). The CDR3 is 14 amino acids. With 1 base removed from V and 6 bases from J, the gap between germline ends came to 10 bases. CDR3 sequence (DNA): TGTGCCAGCAGTTTAGGGAGGTGGTTCAATGAGCAGTTCTTC. Translation: CASSLGRWFNEQFF.

In this sample, this clonotype turned up once. The chain is built from TRBV11-2 and TRBJ1-1; no definite D call. V was cut by 5 bases and J by 0 bases, with 19 bases left in between. CDR1 is SGHAT, CDR2 FQNNGV, per germline. The CDR3 is 17 amino acids. The CDR3: CASSTQRRKDLNTEAFF. CDR3 DNA sequence: TGTGCCAGCAGCACCCAGCGACGGAAGGACCTGAACACTGAAGCTTTCTTT.

In its sample, this clonotype was seen a few times. The chain carries TRBV7-2 and TRBJ1-2, with 10 bases lining up with TRBD1. Germline-derived CDR1 and CDR2 are SGHTA and FQGNSA. With V trimmed by 1 base and J by 5 bases, 4 bases remained unmatched. The CDR3 consists of 15 residues. The DNA for the CDR3 is TGTGCCAGCAGCTTAGAGAGACAGGGGGCATATGGCTACACCTTC. Its protein product is CASSLERQGAYGYTF.

This clonotype was found a few times. The J gene is TRBJ1-1, the V gene TRBV12-3 or TRBV12-4, with D perhaps matching TRBD1 (5 bases). This CDR3 is built from 14 residues. V lost 9 bases to trimming and J lost 6 bases, with 20 bases between them. In nucleotides, the CDR3 is TGTGCCAGTGCCCGGCACAGGTTGGGTCCTGAAGCTTTCTTT. Amino acids: CASARHRLGPEAFF.

The chain recombines TRBV29-1 with TRBJ1-2, with 7 bases lining up with TRBD1. There are 13 residues in the CDR3. V dropped 6 bases and J dropped 0; count of bases not matched to a gene: 4. Germline V lookup: CDR1 SQVTM, CDR2 ANQGSEA. The CDR3 here is CSVDRVSNYGYTF. The CDR3, as DNA: TGCAGCGTCGACAGGGTTTCTAACTATGGCTACACCTTC.

The genes are TRBV25-1 and TRBJ1-1, with a possible D match to TRBD1 (6 bases). With 5 bases removed from V and 5 bases from J, the gap between germline ends came to 15 bases. The V gene's germline CDR1 is MGHDK and CDR2 SYGVNS. The CDR3 is made up of 14 amino acids. The CDR3 coding sequence is TGTGCCAGCAGTCCTCAGGGGAGAGGAACTGAAGCTTTCTTT. Translation gives CASSPQGRGTEAFF.

This chain joins TRBV25-1 and TRBJ1-2; TRBD1 matches 9 bases. Per the germline V gene, CDR1 is MGHDK and CDR2 is SYGVNS. There are 16 residues in the CDR3. The ends lost 4 bases at V and 0 bases at J; junction bases unmatched: 6. DNA of the CDR3: TGTGCCAGCAGTGTGTCCGGGACAGGGTCTAACTATGGCTACACCTTC. Its translation: CASSVSGTGSNYGYTF.

This clonotype was observed a handful of times. The chain carries TRBV6-5 and TRBJ2-1; maybe TRBD1 (7 bases). CDR3 length equals 15 residues. Germline V gene data show CDR1 as MNHEY and CDR2 as SVGAGI. Deletions cut 2 bases from V and 4 bases from J, with 12 bases between. The DNA for the CDR3 is TGTGCCAGCAGTTACGGAGGGGGCTCATACAATGAGCAGTTCTTC. Its translation: CASSYGGGSYNEQFF.

This clonotype was seen a handful of times. The chain couples TRBV28 to TRBJ2-1, with 10 bases that match TRBD1. Losses at the gene ends were 8 bases for V and 9 bases for J; bases not matched to a gene: 10. The CDR3 sequence is 14 residues long. From germline, CDR1 is MDHEN and CDR2 SYDVKM. CDR3 DNA sequence: TGTGCCAGCCTAAAAGGGACAGGGGTAATTGAGCAGTTCTTC. The encoded protein is CASLKGTGVIEQFF.

The chain recombines TRBV5-4 with TRBJ1-3; 7 bases map to TRBD1. Germline V gene sequence: CDR1 SGHNT, CDR2 YYREEE (reference sequence). CDR3 length: 13 amino acids. The V and J ends lost 6 bases and 7 bases, in that order; junction bases with no gene match: 7. CDR3 sequence: CASTTAGGNTIYF. The CDR3 nucleotides read TGTGCCAGCACTACAGCAGGGGGTAACACCATATATTTT.